Presented here are 2 T cell receptor beta chains from one specimen sequenced in a study of shared clonotypes between healthy human individuals. Naive CD8 cells lacked CD45RO and underwent positive selection for CCR7, leaving out terminally differentiated effector memory CD45RA+ cells. TCRdb keeps only in-frame clones here, not all; method: immunoSEQ multiplex PCR. The data hold about 2 million clones, with approximately 94% observed a single time. The specimen sequenced was naive CD8+ T cells sorted from blood. The origin of the receptors is a man younger than 30 in good health.

The chain couples TRBV4-1 to TRBJ2-7, with 10 bases lining up with TRBD2. Germline loops: CDR1 MGHRA, CDR2 YSYEKL. V gave up 7 bases and J gave up 5 bases; unmatched junction bases: 11. This CDR3 region has 15 residues. CDR3 residues: CASKMGTSATDEQYF. As DNA, the CDR3 is TGCGCCAGCAAGATGGGGACTAGCGCTACTGACGAGCAGTACTTC.

The rearrangement uses TRBV5-4 and TRBJ2-1, with D tentatively TRBD1 (6 bases). This CDR3 comprises 14 residues. Germline CDR1 reads SGHNT; CDR2 reads YYREEE (reference sequence). V lost 4 bases and J lost 4, with 12 bases in between. In nucleotides, the CDR3 is TGTGCCAGCAGCATATCCGACAGGTACAATGAGCAGTTCTTC. Amino acid sequence: CASSISDRYNEQFF.